This entry lists 21 T cell receptor beta chains sequenced from one sample in a study of regulatory T cells in long-lasting Graves disease. In building TCR beta libraries, iRepertoire HTBI primers were used together with Arm-PCR of CDR3 regions. TCRdb called the multiplex PCR reads again in MiXCR, with one record for every CDR3 protein. Counted here are around 460,000 distinct CDR3 sequences, around a fifth occurring once; the ten biggest clones make up about an eighth. Time point reported: persistent/refractory GD, antithyroid drugs over 5 years with positive TRAb. Construction of the TCR library relied on RNA isolated from PBMCs. The starting material was peripheral blood mononuclear cells (PBMCs), obtained when the disease was refractory, from a patient treated with antithyroid drugs. These receptors were taken from a female donor with Graves disease.

This clonotype was counted a few times. V is TRBV11-2 and J is TRBJ1-3, with 9 bases fitting TRBD1. This CDR3 is built from 15 residues. The germline gives CDR1 SGHAT, CDR2 FQNNGV. Trimming took 2 bases from V and 8 from J; bases not matched to a gene: 7. CDR3 amino acids: CASSLSTGGGHTIYF. In nucleotides, the CDR3 is TGTGCCAGCAGCTTATCGACAGGGGGAGGTCACACCATATATTTT. Combining the CDR3 with reference TRBV11-2 and TRBJ1-3 gives the whole variable domain EAGVAQSPRYKIIEKRQSVAFWCNPISGHATLYWYQQILGQGPKLLIQFQNNGVVDDSQLPKDRFSAERLKGVDSTLKIQPAKLEDSAVYLCASSLSTGGGHTIYFGEGSWLTVV.

This clonotype occurred many times. The chain couples TRBV28 to TRBJ2-5, with D maybe TRBD2 (5 bases). Germline lookup yields CDR1 MDHEN and CDR2 SYDVKM. This CDR3 comprises 12 residues. V lost 6 bases, J lost 7 bases, and 12 bases lay in between. The CDR3 coding sequence is TGTGCCAGCAGCCTAGCATTGGGGACCCAGTACTTC. Encoded protein: CASSLALGTQYF.

This clonotype appeared many times. The rearrangement links TRBV5-1 to TRBJ2-7, with D uncertain. V dropped 4 bases and J dropped 0 bases, with 17 bases sitting between them. Per germline, CDR1 SGHRS and CDR2 YFSETQ. This CDR3 comprises 16 residues. The CDR3 DNA sequence: TGCGCCAGCAGCCCGACGAATCAGAAGAGCTCCTACGAGCAGTACTTC. Translation gives CASSPTNQKSSYEQYF. The entire variable domain, with the rest obtained from reference TRBV5-1 and TRBJ2-7, is as follows: KAGVTQTPRYLIKTRGQQVTLSCSPISGHRSVSWYQQTPGQGLQFLFEYFSETQRNKGNFPGRFSGRQFSNSRSEMNVSTLELGDSALYLCASSPTNQKSSYEQYFGPGTRLTVT.

The chain joins TRBV27 to TRBJ1-2; D not resolved. The V and J ends lost 4 bases and 2 bases respectively, with 17 bases between them. Germline V gene sequence: CDR1 MNHEY, CDR2 SMNVEV (reference sequence). The CDR3 extends over 16 amino acids. CDR3 sequence reads: CASSSLSSQGNYGYTF. DNA of the CDR3: TGTGCCAGCAGTTCCCTCTCGTCGCAAGGAAACTATGGCTACACCTTC.

To note about this clonotype: With a much larger clone just one base away, this may be a read error. The V and J genes are TRBV7-9 and TRBJ1-2; D uncertain. CDR1 is SEHNR and CDR2 is FQNEAQ in the germline V gene (reference sequence). V was pared by 4 bases and J by 13 bases, with 13 bases between. The CDR3 length is 11 residues. CDR3 DNA sequence: TGTGCCAGCAGCTCCCCCTCGAGCTGCACCTTC. Its protein product is CASSSPSSCTF.

This clonotype was recorded at least ten times. The germline gene is not matched at one end of the junction; a read error may be the cause. The CDR3 loop is CATLGAASDQPQHF. Here the CDR3 DNA reads TGTGCCACGTTGGGGGCGGCTAGCGATCAGCCCCAGCATTTT. V is TRBV10-3 and J is TRBJ1-5; D might be TRBD1 (6 bases). The CDR3 totals 14 residues. Germline-derived CDR1 and CDR2 are ENHRY and SYGVKD.

This clonotype was observed at least ten times. V usage is TRBV28 and J usage is TRBJ2-5; a possible D gene is TRBD1 (5 bases). This CDR3 region has 14 residues. V was trimmed by 6 bases and J by 10 bases, leaving 21 bases between them. Germline CDR1 and CDR2: MDHEN and SYDVKM. DNA of the CDR3: TGTGCCAGCAGCTTACCCCGGAAAGGGGCTGTCCAGTACTTC. Protein sequence: CASSLPRKGAVQYF.

This clonotype has ten or more counts. This chain uses TRBV28 with TRBJ2-5, with 9 bases lining up with TRBD1. Trimming took 6 bases from V and 5 from J; bases not matched to a gene: 4. Per the germline V gene, CDR1 is MDHEN and CDR2 is SYDVKM. The CDR3 has 13 residues. The CDR3, as DNA: TGTGCCAGCAGGGGACAGGGTCCGGAGACCCAGTACTTC. Translation: CASRGQGPETQYF. Combining the CDR3 with reference TRBV28 and TRBJ2-5 gives the whole variable domain DVKVTQSSRYLVKRTGEKVFLECVQDMDHENMFWYRQDPGLGLRLIYFSYDVKMKEKGDIPEGYSVSREKKERFSLILESASTNQTSMYLCASRGQGPETQYFGPGTRLLVL.

This clonotype was found many times. The chain has TRBV5-1 and TRBJ1-6; 12 bases map to TRBD1. Germline assignment: CDR1 SGHRS and CDR2 YFSETQ. The V segment lost 4 bases and the J segment 8 bases; nucleotides outside the gene matches: 4. This CDR3 contains 15 residues. The CDR3 reads CASSAGTGGDSPLHF. CDR3 sequence (DNA): TGCGCCAGCAGCGCGGGGACAGGGGGCGATTCACCCCTCCACTTT.

The chain uses TRBV6-5 and TRBJ2-7; D may match TRBD1 or TRBD2 (6 bases each). Germline V gene sequence: CDR1 MNHEY, CDR2 SVGAGI. V gave up 0 bases and J gave up 3 bases, with 15 bases separating them. The CDR3 runs to 16 residues. CDR3 loop: CASSYSRGEWGYEQYF. The CDR3 DNA is TGTGCCAGCAGTTACTCGAGGGGGGAGTGGGGCTACGAGCAGTACTTC.

This clonotype was detected many times. The V call is TRBV25-1, the J call TRBJ1-5; no firm D call. Germline V gene data show CDR1 as MGHDK and CDR2 as SYGVNS. The CDR3 spans 13 residues. V lost 3 bases, J lost 4 bases, and 7 bases lay in between. The CDR3 sequence: CASSEPGNQPQHF. CDR3 sequence (DNA): TGTGCCAGCAGTGAGCCGGGGAATCAGCCCCAGCATTTT. The variable domain in full, with the rest retrieved from reference TRBV25-1 and TRBJ1-5, is EADIYQTPRYLVIGTGKKITLECSQTMGHDKMYWYQQDPGMELHLIHYSYGVNSTEKGDLSSESTVSRIRTEHFPLTLESARPSHTSQYLCASSEPGNQPQHFGDGTRLSIL.

CDR3 nucleotides: TGCGCCAGCAGCCAAGATTTTTCGGTCCGGGAGCTGTTTTTT. Its translation: CASSQDFSVRELFF. The V call is TRBV5-1, the J call TRBJ2-2; D unresolved. The CDR3 length is 14 residues. CDR1 is SGHRS, CDR2 YFSETQ, per germline. Trimming removed 4 bases at V and 9 bases at J, with 16 bases between.

This chain uses TRBV28 with TRBJ2-1; 10 bases fit TRBD1. Germline values: CDR1 MDHEN, CDR2 SYDVKM. Trimming removed 1 base from V and 0 bases from J; junction bases left unmatched: 3. The CDR3 has 17 amino acids. CDR3 loop: CASSLSDRGASYNEQFF. The CDR3 nucleotides read TGTGCCAGCAGTTTATCGGACAGGGGGGCCTCCTACAATGAGCAGTTCTTC.

This chain connects TRBV7-9 to TRBJ1-4, with D uncertain. The CDR3 is 15 residues long. The ends were cut back, 2 bases at V and 5 bases at J, with 12 bases in the middle. CDR1 is SEHNR and CDR2 is FQNEAQ in the germline V gene (reference sequence). CDR3 loop: CASSLWTSDNEKLFF. CDR3 bases: TGTGCCAGCAGCTTATGGACGTCCGACAATGAAAAACTGTTTTTT.

This clonotype was seen a handful of times. The chain employs TRBV9 and TRBJ1-1; D not certain. V was shortened by 0 bases and J by 5 bases, with 14 bases between the two germline ends. The germline CDR1 and CDR2 sequences are SGDLS and YYNGEE. The CDR3 is made up of 15 amino acids. CDR3 coding DNA: TGTGCCAGCAGCGTAGACGAAGGGAGGAGTACTGAAGCTTTCTTT. Encoded protein: CASSVDEGRSTEAFF.

The J gene is TRBJ2-1, the V gene TRBV11-1; 16 bases agree with TRBD2. The trim removed 5 bases at V and 10 bases at J, leaving 8 bases unmatched. There are 16 residues in the CDR3. CDR1 and CDR2 (germline): SGHAT, FQDESV (reference sequence). DNA for the CDR3: TGTGCCAGCAGCCACCCGGGACTAGCGGGGGGGCCCGAGCAGTTCTTC. Encoded protein: CASSHPGLAGGPEQFF.

The chain combines TRBV30 with TRBJ1-6, with a possible D match to TRBD1 (5 bases). The V end was cut by 3 bases, the J end by 3 bases, with 6 bases between. Germline CDR1 is GTSNPN and CDR2 is SVGIG (reference sequence). The CDR3 has 13 amino acids. The DNA of the CDR3 is TGTGCCTGGAGGGGGGACTATAATTCACCCCTCCACTTT. Amino acid sequence: CAWRGDYNSPLHF.

This clonotype has a handful of counts. The chain couples TRBV29-1 to TRBJ2-7; a possible D gene is TRBD1 (5 bases). The CDR3 runs to 15 residues. Germline-derived CDR1 and CDR2 are SQVTM and ANQGSEA. Trimming removed 1 base at V and 2 bases at J, with 15 bases between. The CDR3 DNA reads as TGCAGCGTTGAAGCCTCTGGAGACAGTACCTACGAGCAGTACTTC. It yields the protein CSVEASGDSTYEQYF.

This clonotype was seen repeatedly, ten times or more. The chain employs TRBV28 and TRBJ1-1; 7 bases match TRBD1. The CDR3 is made up of 16 amino acids. Germline V gene data show CDR1 as MDHEN and CDR2 as SYDVKM. V shed 5 bases, J shed 1 base, and the junction held 10 bases outside the gene matches. The CDR3 loop reads CASSRFHRGQNTEAFF. The CDR3 region has the DNA TGTGCCAGCAGTCGTTTCCACAGGGGACAGAACACTGAAGCTTTCTTT.

This rearrangement joins TRBV6-2 or TRBV6-3 to TRBJ2-6; 13 positions agree with TRBD2. CDR3 size: 18 residues. The ends lost 6 bases at V and 4 bases at J; junction bases unmatched: 9. CDR1 is MNHEY and CDR2 is SVGEGT in the germline V gene. In DNA, the CDR3 is TGTGCCAGCAGCCCCTGGACTAGCGGGAGACCCGGGGCCAACGTCCTGACTTTC. Its translation: CASSPWTSGRPGANVLTF.

This chain uses TRBV11-1 with TRBJ2-6; D remains unclear. V was clipped by 1 base and J by 4 bases, with 11 bases between them. Germline CDR1 is SGHAT and CDR2 is FQDESV (reference sequence). The CDR3 loop spans 16 amino acids. In DNA form, the CDR3 reads TGTGCCAGCAGCTTAGTTGCTGGGTCCGGGGCCAACGTCCTGACTTTC. This codes for CASSLVAGSGANVLTF.